The 25 T cell receptor beta chains reported below all come from one sample, sequenced in a study of OX40 agonist ivuxolimab in advanced cancers. Clones were read by immunoSEQ multiplex PCR, and TCRdb kept only the in-frame ones, dropping some. The sample yields under 90,000 clones, 85% to 95% seen once. Source: CD4+ or CD8+ T cells sorted from blood, taken in a trial of the OX40 agonist ivuxolimab. The receptors shown here come from an adult with an advanced solid tumor such as melanoma, head and neck, liver or kidney cancer.

This rearrangement joins TRBV11-1 to TRBJ2-7, with 7 bases identical to TRBD2. The CDR3 runs to 15 residues. The V gene end was trimmed by 0 bases and the J gene end by 7 bases; junction bases not matched to a gene: 9. Per germline, CDR1 SGHAT and CDR2 FQDESV (reference sequence). The CDR3 DNA is TGTGCCAGCAGCTTAGCGGGAGGGCCTCCGGGGGAGCAGTACTTC. It specifies CASSLAGGPPGEQYF.

V usage is TRBV10-3 and J usage is TRBJ1-4, with 8 bases that match TRBD1. V trimming: 3 bases; J trimming: 12 bases; junction bases outside the gene matches: 12. The germline V gene has CDR1 ENHRY and CDR2 SYGVKD. The CDR3 covers 15 residues. CDR3 residues: CAISEETRGPSELFF. CDR3 DNA sequence: TGTGCCATCAGTGAAGAAACCAGGGGGCCGTCGGAACTGTTTTTT.

The chain couples TRBV5-6 to TRBJ2-7, with D perhaps being TRBD1 or TRBD2 (5 bases each). The ends were cut back, 4 bases at V and 0 bases at J, with 14 bases in the middle. Germline V lookup: CDR1 SGHDT, CDR2 YYEEEE. The CDR3 is 15 amino acids. The CDR3 sequence: CASSPGWTVSYEQYF. The CDR3, as DNA: TGTGCCAGCAGCCCAGGGTGGACTGTCTCCTACGAGCAGTACTTC.

J is TRBJ2-7 and V is TRBV5-4; D gene ambiguous. CDR1 and CDR2 (germline): SGHNT, YYREEE (reference sequence). The CDR3 has 17 amino acids. Trimming removed 3 bases at V and 4 bases at J, with 23 bases between. Here the CDR3 DNA reads TGTGCCAGCAGCTCGCGTGGGCGGCAGACCTTCCAATACGAGCAGTACTTC. This encodes CASSSRGRQTFQYEQYF. Full variable domain (missing parts from reference TRBV5-4 and TRBJ2-7): ETGVTQSPTHLIKTRGQQVTLRCSSQSGHNTVSWYQQALGQGPQFIFQYYREEENGRGNFPPRFSGLQFPNYSSELNVNALELDDSALYLCASSSRGRQTFQYEQYFGPGTRLTVT.

The rearrangement joins TRBV4-3 to TRBJ2-1; D may be TRBD2 (6 bases). V lost 1 base and J lost 5, with 15 bases in between. This CDR3 is built from 16 residues. Germline V CDR1 and CDR2: LGHNA, YSLEER. DNA of the CDR3: TGCGCCAGCAGCCAAGCGCCCGAGCGGGTAGACAATGAGCAGTTCTTC. Its translation is CASSQAPERVDNEQFF.

The rearrangement links TRBV7-8 to TRBJ1-5; the match to TRBD1 covers 7 bases. CDR1 is SGHVS and CDR2 is FQNEAQ in the germline V gene. This CDR3 contains 15 residues. V trimming: 6 bases; J trimming: 1 base; junction bases outside the gene matches: 6. As DNA, the CDR3 is TGTGCCAGCAGGGTCGGCAGGGGGAGCAATCAGCCCCAGCATTTT. Protein: CASRVGRGSNQPQHF.

J is TRBJ2-1 and V is TRBV5-1; no firm D call. This CDR3 spans 16 amino acids. CDR1 is SGHRS and CDR2 is YFSETQ in the germline V gene. V gave up 4 bases and J gave up 1 base, with 15 bases separating them. The CDR3 DNA sequence: TGCGCCAGCAGCCCTCCCAGCGTGAGATCCTACAATGAGCAGTTCTTC. Its translation: CASSPPSVRSYNEQFF.

The chain couples TRBV5-1 to TRBJ1-2; TRBD1 matches 8 bases. This CDR3 has 13 amino acids. The V and J ends lost 3 bases and 4 bases, in that order; junction bases with no gene match: 2. Germline values: CDR1 SGHRS, CDR2 YFSETQ. CDR3 DNA: TGCGCCAGCAGCTCGGACAGGGCCTATGGCTACACCTTC. This codes for CASSSDRAYGYTF. The entire variable domain, with the rest obtained from reference TRBV5-1 and TRBJ1-2, is as follows: KAGVTQTPRYLIKTRGQQVTLSCSPISGHRSVSWYQQTPGQGLQFLFEYFSETQRNKGNFPGRFSGRQFSNSRSEMNVSTLELGDSALYLCASSSDRAYGYTFGSGTRLTVV.

The chain has TRBV5-3 and TRBJ1-6, with D possibly matching TRBD1 (6 bases). TRBV5-3 falls under the ORF class, with uncertain function. This CDR3 region has 14 residues. Trimming left V 8 bases short and J 9 bases short, with 18 bases between. Here the CDR3 reads CASRDTGYSSPLHF. The CDR3 region has the DNA TGTGCCAGCAGGGATACAGGGTACTCTTCACCCCTCCACTTT.

The chain joins TRBV7-9 to TRBJ1-6; 7 bases agree with TRBD1. Germline loops: CDR1 SEHNR, CDR2 FQNEAQ (reference sequence). J was trimmed by 3 bases and V by 5 bases; bases with no gene match: 4. The CDR3 is 15 residues long. CDR3 loop: CASSPGTVYNSPLHF. CDR3 DNA: TGTGCCAGCAGCCCCGGGACAGTCTATAATTCACCCCTCCACTTT. Based on the CDR3 plus reference TRBV7-9 and TRBJ1-6, the full variable domain is DTGVSQNPRHKITKRGQNVTFRCDPISEHNRLYWYRQTLGQGPEFLTYFQNEAQLEKSRLLSDRFSAERPKGSFSTLEIQRTEQGDSAMYLCASSPGTVYNSPLHFGNGTRLTVT.

This chain connects TRBV7-9 to TRBJ2-7; 7 bases are a match to TRBD2. Trimming at V came to 3 bases and at J to 5 bases, leaving 7 bases not matched to a gene. The germline gives CDR1 SEHNR, CDR2 FQNEAQ (reference sequence). The length of the CDR3 is 14 residues. This CDR3 reads CASSFEAGVHEQYF. The DNA of the CDR3 is TGTGCCAGCAGCTTTGAGGCGGGAGTCCACGAGCAGTACTTC.

The chain couples TRBV5-5 to TRBJ2-1, with 9 bases aligning to TRBD2. The ends lost 3 bases at V and 0 bases at J; junction bases unmatched: 16. Germline V lookup: CDR1 SGHKS, CDR2 YYEKEE (reference sequence). There are 20 residues in the CDR3. As DNA, the CDR3 is TGTGCCAGCAGCTCTCCGCTTAGCGGGAGAGGGGCTAGCTCCTACAATGAGCAGTTCTTC. Translating gives CASSSPLSGRGASSYNEQFF. Full variable domain (missing parts from reference TRBV5-5 and TRBJ2-1): DAGVTQSPTHLIKTRGQQVTLRCSPISGHKSVSWYQQVLGQGPQFIFQYYEKEERGRGNFPDRFSARQFPNYSSELNVNALLLGDSALYLCASSSPLSGRGASSYNEQFFGPGTRLTVL.

V is TRBV2 and J is TRBJ2-2; the match to TRBD1 covers 7 bases. CDR1 is SNHLY and CDR2 is FYNNEI in the germline V gene. The V and J ends lost 5 bases and 5 bases, in that order; junction bases with no gene match: 11. The CDR3 contains 16 residues. CDR3 nucleotides: TGTGCCAGCAGTCCTGGACAGGCCTTTGGTACCGGGGAGCTGTTTTTT. This gives the protein CASSPGQAFGTGELFF.

The sample holds one count of this clone. The chain joins TRBV28 to TRBJ2-7; D might be TRBD1 (5 bases). Trimming removed 2 bases at V and 2 bases at J, with 13 bases between. CDR3 length: 15 amino acids. Germline lookup yields CDR1 MDHEN and CDR2 SYDVKM. The CDR3 DNA reads TGTGCCAGCAGTTTAAAGGGGCAGGCAACCTACGAGCAGTACTTC. Its protein is CASSLKGQATYEQYF.

CDR3 in amino acids: CASSLSGIQETQYF. As DNA, the CDR3 is TGTGCCAGCAGCTTATCGGGGATCCAAGAGACCCAGTACTTC. This chain links TRBV11-2 with TRBJ2-5, with D perhaps matching TRBD2 (5 bases). CDR3 size: 14 residues. V was cut by 2 bases and J by 1 base, with 8 bases left in between. Looked up from germline, CDR1 is SGHAT and CDR2 is FQNNGV.

This clone was recorded only once. CDR3 bases: TGTGCCAGTAGTATGACCGGCAGGTACAATCAGCCCCAGCATTTT. It translates to CASSMTGRYNQPQHF. The chain links TRBV19 to TRBJ1-5; D is ambiguous. This CDR3 spans 15 amino acids. Trimming removed 3 bases at V and 3 bases at J, with 12 bases between. The germline V gene has CDR1 LNHDA and CDR2 SQIVND (reference sequence).

V usage is TRBV5-5 and J usage is TRBJ2-7, with D possibly matching TRBD2 (7 bases). Germline CDR1 and CDR2: SGHKS and YYEKEE (reference sequence). The CDR3 has 15 amino acids. V lost 2 bases to trimming and J lost 0 bases, with 12 bases between them. The CDR3 bases are TGTGCCAGCAGCTTTGGGGGGGCCCTCTCCTACGAGCAGTACTTC. This encodes CASSFGGALSYEQYF. Full variable domain (remainder filled in from reference TRBV5-5 and TRBJ2-7): DAGVTQSPTHLIKTRGQQVTLRCSPISGHKSVSWYQQVLGQGPQFIFQYYEKEERGRGNFPDRFSARQFPNYSSELNVNALLLGDSALYLCASSFGGALSYEQYFGPGTRLTVT.

The chain couples TRBV20-1 to TRBJ1-1, with D possibly being TRBD1 (5 bases). CDR3 length equals 11 residues. Germline values: CDR1 DFQATT, CDR2 SNEGSKA (reference sequence). Trimming left V 1 base short and J 8 bases short, with 8 bases between. The CDR3 DNA is TGCAGTGCTAGAGTAGGGGTGGAAGCTTTCTTT. Its translation: CSARVGVEAFF.

The J gene is TRBJ2-1, the V gene TRBV19; D not certain. Between the trimmed V and J ends, which lost 5 bases and 8 bases, there was a span of 10 bases. CDR1 LNHDA and CDR2 SQIVND come from the germline V gene (reference sequence). The CDR3 contains 12 residues. The CDR3: CASSAGWDEQFF. The CDR3 coding sequence is TGTGCCAGTAGTGCCGGGTGGGATGAGCAGTTCTTC.

Note on this clone: A much larger clone differs by one base, so this may be a read error. CDR3 nucleotides: TGTGCCAGCAGTGACTCGGCTAGCGGGGGGGCAGATACGCAGTATTTT. This gives the protein CASSDSASGGADTQYF. This rearrangement joins TRBV6-4 to TRBJ2-3; 12 positions match TRBD2. Trimming removed 0 bases from V and 4 bases from J; junction bases left unmatched: 2. The V gene's germline CDR1 is MRHNA and CDR2 SNTAGT. The CDR3 has 16 residues.

This clone was counted only a few times. The J gene is TRBJ1-1, the V gene TRBV7-9; weak D call: TRBD1 (5 bases). The CDR3 has 15 amino acids. The germline gives CDR1 SEHNR, CDR2 FQNEAQ (reference sequence). The germline V and J ends were trimmed by 4 bases and 5 bases, with 17 bases remaining between them. CDR3 region: CASSSRDHSITEAFF. The CDR3, as DNA: TGTGCCAGCAGCTCACGGGACCACTCGATAACTGAAGCTTTCTTT.

In its sample, this clone was seen a few times. The rearrangement joins TRBV20-1 to TRBJ1-5; no firm D call. Trimming took 7 bases from V and 5 from J, leaving 6 bases between them. The germline CDR1 and CDR2 sequences are DFQATT and SNEGSKA (reference sequence). This CDR3 has 10 residues. This CDR3 reads CSVNHQPQHF. CDR3 DNA: TGCAGTGTTAACCATCAGCCCCAGCATTTT.

This sequence joins TRBV5-1 and TRBJ1-1; 8 bases are a match to TRBD1. The CDR3 runs to 18 residues. Per the germline V gene, CDR1 is SGHRS and CDR2 is YFSETQ. The trim removed 4 bases at V and 3 bases at J, leaving 17 bases unmatched. CDR3 sequence: CASSRTPGQEIYDTEAFF. CDR3 bases: TGCGCCAGCAGCCGAACCCCGGGACAGGAAATCTACGACACTGAAGCTTTCTTT.

This chain joins TRBV5-4 and TRBJ2-1; TRBD2 matches 7 bases. The CDR3 extends over 11 amino acids. The junction had 3 bases not matched to a gene; V was cut back by 5 bases and J by 10 bases. Germline values: CDR1 SGHNT, CDR2 YYREEE (reference sequence). The CDR3: CASRAGVEQFF. The CDR3 DNA reads as TGTGCCAGCAGGGCGGGGGTCGAGCAGTTCTTC.

The chain links TRBV19 to TRBJ1-3; D not certain. The V end lost 2 bases, the J end lost 1 base, and 9 bases lay between the germline ends. Germline assignment: CDR1 LNHDA and CDR2 SQIVND (reference sequence). The CDR3 totals 15 residues. Here the CDR3 DNA reads TGTGCCAGTAGTATACCGGGTTCATCTGGAAACACCATATATTTT. The encoded protein is CASSIPGSSGNTIYF.